The 30 T cell receptor beta chains reported below all come from one sample, sequenced in a study of human thymus T cells. Surgeons resected thymus tissue during corrective heart surgery. Repertoires were generated with immunoSEQ multiplex PCR, while TCRdb's copy carries only in-frame clones and drops some. This table has 65,000 to 90,000 clones, 90% to 95% appearing once. The source material was thymus tissue. These receptors came from a girl in the first two years of life with a congenital heart defect but otherwise immunologically healthy.

The V gene is TRBV27, the J gene TRBJ1-1; the match to TRBD1 covers 7 bases. The CDR3 extends over 15 amino acids. J gave up 0 bases and V 5 bases, and 6 bases lay outside the gene matches. In germline, CDR1 is MNHEY, CDR2 SMNVEV (reference sequence). CDR3 nucleotides: TGTGCCAGCAGTCTAACCGGGACAGTGAACACTGAAGCTTTCTTT. It is translated as CASSLTGTVNTEAFF.

V is TRBV11-3 and J is TRBJ2-7, with D possibly TRBD1 on 6 matching bases. CDR3 length: 17 residues. Per the germline V gene, CDR1 is SGHNT and CDR2 is YENEEA. Trimming cost V 5 bases and J 2 bases, with 22 bases left between them. The CDR3 is CASSPPRKTGEPYEQYF. The DNA of the CDR3 is TGTGCCAGCAGCCCTCCCCGGAAGACAGGCGAACCCTACGAGCAGTACTTC.

The chain is built from TRBV20-1 and TRBJ1-2; D call uncertain. The V end was cut by 0 bases, the J end by 11 bases, with 10 bases between. Germline V gene data show CDR1 as DFQATT and CDR2 as SNEGSKA (reference sequence). This CDR3 region has 11 residues. CDR3 DNA sequence: TGCAGTGCTAGAGATCTTAGGGAATACACCTTC. Its translation: CSARDLREYTF.

The chain carries TRBV4-3 and TRBJ2-3; tentatively, D is TRBD1 (5 bases). The CDR3 spans 18 residues. V shed 0 bases and J shed 3 bases, with 19 bases lying between them. Looked up from germline, CDR1 is LGHNA and CDR2 is YSLEER. CDR3 bases: TGCGCCAGCAGCCAAGACCTCCCCAGACAGCGTGCGACAGATACGCAGTATTTT. This gives the protein CASSQDLPRQRATDTQYF.

The chain uses TRBV6-5 and TRBJ2-1, with 14 bases matching TRBD2. The CDR3 spans 16 residues. Germline CDR1 reads MNHEY; CDR2 reads SVGAGI. The V segment lost 2 bases and the J segment 10 bases; nucleotides outside the gene matches: 7. DNA of the CDR3: TGTGCCAGCAGTTACCGACAGGGACTAGCGGGAGTGGAGCAGTTCTTC. The encoded protein is CASSYRQGLAGVEQFF.

CDR3 nucleotide sequence: TGTGCCAGCAGTCTGATCACTAGCGGGAGGAACTCCTACAATGAGCAGTTCTTC. Residues: CASSLITSGRNSYNEQFF. The V gene is TRBV7-9, the J gene TRBJ2-1; 12 bases align to TRBD2. This CDR3 is 18 amino acids long. J gave up 0 bases and V 6 bases, and 9 bases lay outside the gene matches. Germline V gene lookup returns CDR1 SEHNR and CDR2 FQNEAQ (reference sequence).

The J gene is TRBJ2-5, the V gene TRBV7-4; the match to TRBD1 covers 9 bases. The CDR3 runs to 16 residues. Per germline, CDR1 SGHVT and CDR2 SQSDAQ. V lost 5 bases to trimming and J lost 5 bases; unmatched junction nucleotides: 12. CDR3 region: CASSRQSDRGRETQYF. The CDR3 nucleotides read TGTGCCAGCAGCCGACAATCGGACAGGGGAAGGGAGACCCAGTACTTC.

This chain joins TRBV5-1 and TRBJ2-1; D is perhaps TRBD2 (5 bases). Trimming removed 2 bases from V and 5 bases from J, with 23 bases in between. CDR1 is SGHRS and CDR2 is YFSETQ in the germline V gene. This CDR3 is built from 18 residues. For the CDR3, the DNA is TGCGCCAGCAGCTTAGGAGGAGATCCAGGAAGCCTGGACAATGAGCAGTTCTTC. This sequence encodes CASSLGGDPGSLDNEQFF.

The chain recombines TRBV28 with TRBJ2-3, with 11 bases aligning to TRBD2. Germline V CDR1 and CDR2: MDHEN, SYDVKM. The junction had 9 bases not matched to a gene; V was cut back by 2 bases and J by 2 bases. The CDR3 totals 18 residues. The CDR3 coding sequence is TGTGCCAGCAGTTTAGGTCTAGCGGGAGGCCCAACCACAGATACGCAGTATTTT. Translated, it gives CASSLGLAGGPTTDTQYF.

This clone has just a few counts. This chain joins TRBV7-2 and TRBJ2-5, with 8 bases lining up with TRBD2. From germline, CDR1 is SGHTA and CDR2 FQGNSA. After removal of 0 bases from V and 2 bases from J, the junction contained 8 bases not matched to a gene. CDR3 length: 17 amino acids. This CDR3 is CASSLALGLAYQETQYF. The DNA of the CDR3 is TGTGCCAGCAGCTTAGCCCTCGGACTAGCCTATCAAGAGACCCAGTACTTC.

The rearrangement joins TRBV19 to TRBJ2-4, with D possibly being TRBD1 (6 bases). The germline V gene has CDR1 LNHDA and CDR2 SQIVND (reference sequence). Deletions cut 4 bases from V and 8 bases from J, with 15 bases between. There are 14 residues in the CDR3. CDR3 nucleotide sequence: TGTGCCAGTAGTACTGCAGGGAACAGGGACATTCAGTACTTC. It encodes CASSTAGNRDIQYF.

The chain combines TRBV12-5 with TRBJ2-3; tentative D call: TRBD1 (6 bases). Deletions cut 1 base from V and 2 bases from J, with 22 bases between. This CDR3 is built from 19 residues. The germline V gene encodes CDR1 LGHNT and CDR2 FRNRAP. CDR3 protein: CASGLDKGPPQGSTDTQYF. In DNA form, the CDR3 reads TGTGCTAGTGGTTTGGATAAGGGACCTCCACAGGGATCCACAGATACGCAGTATTTT.

The chain couples TRBV6-5 to TRBJ2-5, with 9 bases identical to TRBD1. CDR1 and CDR2 from the germline V gene are MNHEY and SVGAGI. Trimming removed 6 bases from V and 4 bases from J; junction bases left unmatched: 9. The length of the CDR3 is 15 residues. Here the CDR3 DNA reads TGTGCCAGCAGAACTAACAGGGGGCAGGGAGAGACCCAGTACTTC. The encoded protein is CASRTNRGQGETQYF.

J is TRBJ2-2 and V is TRBV6-4; weak D call: TRBD1 (5 bases). V dropped 3 bases and J dropped 1 base, with 12 bases sitting between them. The CDR3 is made up of 16 amino acids. Per the germline V gene, CDR1 is MRHNA and CDR2 is SNTAGT. DNA for the CDR3: TGTGCCAGCAGTGAAGGGGTTATTGAGAACACCGGGGAGCTGTTTTTT. This codes for CASSEGVIENTGELFF.

The V gene is TRBV4-2, the J gene TRBJ2-1; the D gene is possibly TRBD2 (5 bases). This CDR3 has 19 residues. The germline V gene has CDR1 LGHNA and CDR2 YNFKEQ. The ends were cut back, 1 base at V and 2 bases at J, with 21 bases in the middle. The CDR3 DNA reads TGTGCCAGCAGCCAAGCATCGGCATCGGGAAGACCCCCCTACAATGAGCAGTTCTTC. Translated: CASSQASASGRPPYNEQFF.

In DNA, the CDR3 is TGTGCCAGCAAGAGGCGCATGGGGGATAGCAATCAGCCCCAGCATTTT. Protein sequence: CASKRRMGDSNQPQHF. The chain couples TRBV27 to TRBJ1-5; D is possibly TRBD1 (5 bases). The CDR3 runs 16 residues. Trimming took off 7 bases at V and 0 bases at J, with 16 bases between the two ends. Germline loops: CDR1 MNHEY, CDR2 SMNVEV (reference sequence).

CDR3 sequence: CASTRTSGRHNEQFF. DNA of the CDR3: TGTGCCAGCACCCGGACTAGCGGGAGACACAATGAGCAGTTCTTC. V usage is TRBV5-6 and J usage is TRBJ2-1; 13 nucleotides line up with TRBD2. J gave up 5 bases and V 6 bases, and 5 bases lay outside the gene matches. Germline CDR1 is SGHDT and CDR2 is YYEEEE. The CDR3 runs 15 residues.

This chain connects TRBV5-8 to TRBJ2-2; 11 bases agree with TRBD2. Germline CDR1 reads SGHTS; CDR2 reads YDEGEE. The CDR3 consists of 16 residues. V lost 4 bases, J lost 7 bases, and 9 bases stayed unmatched. In nucleotides, the CDR3 is TGTGCCAGCAGCACAGGGACTAGCGGACGTATCGGGGAGCTGTTTTTT. The encoded protein is CASSTGTSGRIGELFF.

The J gene is TRBJ2-3, the V gene TRBV7-9, with 9 bases aligning to TRBD2. The V and J ends lost 3 bases and 6 bases, in that order; junction bases with no gene match: 19. Germline V lookup: CDR1 SEHNR, CDR2 FQNEAQ (reference sequence). The CDR3 is made up of 19 amino acids. CDR3 nucleotides: TGTGCCAGCAGCTTTGGGGTGCGGGGACTAGCCGTGGCACGGGATACGCAGTATTTT. It is translated as CASSFGVRGLAVARDTQYF.

This sequence joins TRBV14 and TRBJ2-7, with a possible D match to TRBD1 (5 bases). CDR3 length: 18 amino acids. Trimming removed 0 bases from V and 2 bases from J, with 20 bases in between. From germline, CDR1 is SGHDN and CDR2 FVKESK. The CDR3 loop is CASSQDQGTGPGAYEQYF. CDR3 DNA sequence: TGTGCCAGCAGCCAAGATCAGGGTACAGGCCCCGGAGCCTACGAGCAGTACTTC. The variable domain in full, with the rest retrieved from reference TRBV14 and TRBJ2-7, is EAGVTQFPSHSVIEKGQTVTLRCDPISGHDNLYWYRRVMGKEIKFLLHFVKESKQDESGMPNNRFLAERTGGTYSTLKVQPAELEDSGVYFCASSQDQGTGPGAYEQYFGPGTRLTVT.

The rearrangement links TRBV6-5 to TRBJ2-2, with 10 bases identical to TRBD1. The CDR3 length is 15 residues. CDR1 is MNHEY and CDR2 is SVGAGI in the germline V gene. Unmatched junction bases numbered 10, after V lost 11 bases and J lost 4 bases. CDR3 region: CAASSRDRGTGELFF. The CDR3 DNA reads as TGTGCCGCCAGCTCGAGGGACAGGGGCACCGGGGAGCTGTTTTTT.

This chain connects TRBV5-8 to TRBJ2-7; the D gene is possibly TRBD1 (6 bases). The germline V and J ends were trimmed by 4 bases and 6 bases, with 29 bases remaining between them. Germline CDR1 reads SGHTS; CDR2 reads YDEGEE. The CDR3 is 18 amino acids. This CDR3 is CASSHFNRQVNLTREQYF. The CDR3, as DNA: TGTGCCAGCAGCCACTTTAACAGACAGGTAAATTTGACTCGCGAGCAGTACTTC. Looking up the rest from reference TRBV5-8 and TRBJ2-7 gives the full variable domain: EAGVTQSPTHLIKTRGQQATLRCSPISGHTSVYWYQQALGLGLQFLLWYDEGEERNRGNFPPRFSGRQFPNYSSELNVNALELEDSALYLCASSHFNRQVNLTREQYFGPGTRLTVT.

This chain joins TRBV4-3 and TRBJ2-5; maybe TRBD2 (5 bases). CDR3 length: 15 residues. V was shortened by 2 bases and J by 5 bases, with 15 bases between the two germline ends. From germline, CDR1 is LGHNA and CDR2 YSLEER. The CDR3 region is CASSQSSGSEETQYF. The CDR3 nucleotides are TGCGCCAGCAGCCAATCCAGCGGTAGTGAGGAGACCCAGTACTTC.

The chain links TRBV10-3 to TRBJ2-3; a weak D match, TRBD1 (6 bases). The CDR3 length is 14 residues. CDR1 is ENHRY and CDR2 is SYGVKD in the germline V gene. Trimming pared 3 bases from V and 5 bases from J, leaving 12 bases between. The CDR3 loop is CAISDGRGKDTQYF. Written as DNA, the CDR3 is TGTGCCATCAGTGACGGCAGGGGCAAAGATACGCAGTATTTT.

This chain uses TRBV20-1 with TRBJ2-1; D ambiguous. CDR3 length: 10 amino acids. V was shortened by 6 bases and J by 5 bases, with 5 bases between the two germline ends. CDR1 and CDR2 from the germline V gene are DFQATT and SNEGSKA (reference sequence). The CDR3 spells CSAPNNEQFF. The DNA for the CDR3 is TGCAGTGCCCCTAACAATGAGCAGTTCTTC.

This clone was counted a few times. The chain employs TRBV7-3 and TRBJ2-7, with TRBD1 identical over 10 bases. The CDR3 length is 15 residues. Germline CDR1 and CDR2: SGHTA and FQGTGA. V lost 6 bases, J lost 3 bases, and 8 bases stayed unmatched. CDR3 in DNA: TGTGCCAGCAGTGCCACCGGGACAGGGGACTACGAGCAGTACTTC. This encodes CASSATGTGDYEQYF.

The CDR3 loop reads CASSEVGRTNEKLFF. CDR3 DNA: TGTGCCAGCAGTGAAGTAGGGCGGACGAATGAAAAACTGTTTTTT. The rearrangement joins TRBV6-1 to TRBJ1-4; D not resolved. Germline V gene lookup returns CDR1 MNHNS and CDR2 SASEGT. Trimming left V 1 base short and J 5 bases short, with 11 bases between. The CDR3 runs 15 residues.

V is TRBV4-2 and J is TRBJ2-6, with D uncertain. Germline loops: CDR1 LGHNA, CDR2 YNFKEQ. The CDR3 is made up of 19 amino acids. Trimming removed 0 bases at V and 0 bases at J, with 15 bases between. The chain's CDR3 is CASSQDRKLLSSGANVLTF. The CDR3 DNA reads TGTGCCAGCAGCCAAGATCGAAAGCTCTTGAGCTCTGGGGCCAACGTCCTGACTTTC.

The genes are TRBV7-2 and TRBJ2-3; possible D gene TRBD1, 5 bases. The germline V gene encodes CDR1 SGHTA and CDR2 FQGNSA. V was trimmed by 2 bases and J by 6 bases, leaving 18 bases between them. This CDR3 is built from 16 residues. CDR3 bases: TGTGCCAGCAGCTTACCCTACTGGGGCTCTACGGATACGCAGTATTTT. Its translation is CASSLPYWGSTDTQYF.

The V call is TRBV4-1, the J call TRBJ2-2; 12 bases align to TRBD1. V shed 2 bases, J shed 9 bases, and the junction held 19 bases outside the gene matches. CDR1 is MGHRA and CDR2 is YSYEKL in the germline V gene. This CDR3 comprises 20 residues. Here the CDR3 reads CASSQPPRPGQGAKIWELFF. DNA for the CDR3: TGCGCCAGCAGCCAACCCCCAAGACCGGGACAGGGGGCAAAGATCTGGGAGCTGTTTTTT.